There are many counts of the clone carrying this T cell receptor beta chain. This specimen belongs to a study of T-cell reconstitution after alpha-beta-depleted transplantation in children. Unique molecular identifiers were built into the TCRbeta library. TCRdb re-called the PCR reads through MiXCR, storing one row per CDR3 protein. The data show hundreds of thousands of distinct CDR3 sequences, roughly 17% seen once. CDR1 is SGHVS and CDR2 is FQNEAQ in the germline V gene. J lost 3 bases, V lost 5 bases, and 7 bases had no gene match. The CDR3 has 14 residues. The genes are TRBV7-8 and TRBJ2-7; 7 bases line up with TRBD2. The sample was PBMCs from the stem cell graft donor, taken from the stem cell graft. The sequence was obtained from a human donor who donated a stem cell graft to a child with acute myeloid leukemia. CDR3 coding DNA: TGTGCCAGCAGCCCAGGACTAGTCGGCTACGAGCAGTACTTC. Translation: CASSPGLVGYEQYF.